This T cell receptor (beta chain) was retrieved from a study of blood T cell repertoires in COVID-19. Study-level background: Acute and convalescent COVID-19 specimens originated in the United States, Italy and Spain.

Enrollment of patients from Seattle took place during active infection, with longitudinal follow-up. The CDR3 spans 16 residues. Germline CDR1 and CDR2: SGDLS and YYNGEE. V trimming: 3 bases; J trimming: 3 bases; junction bases outside the gene matches: 6. Original data processing: Reference gene primer amplification in the assay estimated nucleated cell counts. Libraries were prepared by immunoSEQ multiplex PCR; TCRdb keeps only in-frame clonotypes and omits some of them. Clone size and the V and J calls come from that table; the DNA yielded D and trimming. The sample has 100,000 to 150,000 clones; around 90% are singletons.

This receptor was taken from a man over 45 with COVID-19, enrolled during active disease. Sample: peripheral blood. The chain recombines TRBV9 with TRBJ2-1; TRBD2 aligns across 10 bases. Here the CDR3 DNA reads TGTGCCAGCAGCGCGTCTCTAGCGGGGGACTACAATGAGCAGTTCTTC. It encodes CASSASLAGDYNEQFF.